What follows describes a single T cell receptor (beta chain). Little can be read into the size of this beta chain, an off-target read in a library designed for alpha chains. Noted time point: sample taken at primary tumor resection. Samples came from 65 to 75 TRACERx patients with untreated early-stage lung cancer. The sequenced material consisted of unsorted whole RNA from tumor, nontumor lung or frozen PBMC. The sample originates from a study of spatial heterogeneity in lung cancer. Individually, TCR cDNA molecules were each labelled with a unique molecular identifier. TCRdb reprocessed the 5' RACE reads via MiXCR and lists one record per CDR3 protein. The data show 500 to 750 distinct CDR3 sequences, roughly a third seen once. Per the germline V gene, CDR1 is SQVTM and CDR2 is ANQGSEA. The CDR3 length is 12 residues. The V and J ends lost 7 bases and 4 bases respectively, with 10 bases between them.

This rearrangement joins TRBV29-1 to TRBJ2-2; weak D call: TRBD2 (5 bases). This clonotype originated in a male donor with early-stage non-small cell lung cancer. The material was normal lung tissue next to the tumor, obtained at surgery. The CDR3, as DNA: TGCAGCGCCGGACTGAGCACCGGGGAGCTGTTTTTT. Residues: CSAGLSTGELFF.